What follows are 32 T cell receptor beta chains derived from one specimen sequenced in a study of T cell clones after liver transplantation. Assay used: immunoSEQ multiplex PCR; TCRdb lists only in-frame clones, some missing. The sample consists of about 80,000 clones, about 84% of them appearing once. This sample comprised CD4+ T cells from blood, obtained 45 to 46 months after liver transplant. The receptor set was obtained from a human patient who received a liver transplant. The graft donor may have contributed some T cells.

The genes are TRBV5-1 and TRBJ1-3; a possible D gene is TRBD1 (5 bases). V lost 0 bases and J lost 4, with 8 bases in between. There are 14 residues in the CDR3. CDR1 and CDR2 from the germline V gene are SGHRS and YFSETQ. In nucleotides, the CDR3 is TGCGCCAGCAGCTTGGTCGGGACCGGAAACACCATATATTTT. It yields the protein CASSLVGTGNTIYF.

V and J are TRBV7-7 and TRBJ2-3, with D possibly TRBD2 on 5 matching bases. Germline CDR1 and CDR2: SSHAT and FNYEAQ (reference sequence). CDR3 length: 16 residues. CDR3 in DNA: TGTGCTAGCGCCCCGCTGGTCATCGGTGCGGCAGATACGCAGTATTTT. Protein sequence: CASAPLVIGAADTQYF.

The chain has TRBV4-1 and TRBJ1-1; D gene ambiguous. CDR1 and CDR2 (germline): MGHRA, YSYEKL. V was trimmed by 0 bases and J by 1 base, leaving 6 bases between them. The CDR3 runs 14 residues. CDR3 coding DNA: TGCGCCAGCAGCCAAGATAGAAGGAACACTGAAGCTTTCTTT. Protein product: CASSQDRRNTEAFF.

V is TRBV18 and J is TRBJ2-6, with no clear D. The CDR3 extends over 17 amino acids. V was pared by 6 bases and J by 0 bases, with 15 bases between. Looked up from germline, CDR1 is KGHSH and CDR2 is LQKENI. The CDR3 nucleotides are TGTGCCAGCTCCCCAAGAAGGCCAAACTCTGGGGCCAACGTCCTGACTTTC. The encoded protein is CASSPRRPNSGANVLTF. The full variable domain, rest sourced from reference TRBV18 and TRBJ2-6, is NAGVMQNPRHLVRRRGQEARLRCSPMKGHSHVYWYRQLPEEGLKFMVYLQKENIIDESGMPKERFSAEFPKEGPSILRIQQVVRGDSAAYFCASSPRRPNSGANVLTFGAGSRLTVL.

The CDR3 nucleotides read TGTGCCAGCAGCTTGGGGGGAATGAGCTACACCTTC. Its protein product is CASSLGGMSYTF. The chain carries TRBV5-6 and TRBJ1-2, with D uncertain. The germline gives CDR1 SGHDT, CDR2 YYEEEE. This CDR3 spans 12 amino acids. Trimming removed 0 bases from V and 9 bases from J, with 9 bases in between.

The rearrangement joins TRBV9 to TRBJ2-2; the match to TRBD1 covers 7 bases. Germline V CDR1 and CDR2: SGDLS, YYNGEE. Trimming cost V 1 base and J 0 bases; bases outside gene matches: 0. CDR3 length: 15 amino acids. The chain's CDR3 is CASSVQGANTGELFF. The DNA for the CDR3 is TGTGCCAGCAGCGTACAGGGGGCGAACACCGGGGAGCTGTTTTTT.

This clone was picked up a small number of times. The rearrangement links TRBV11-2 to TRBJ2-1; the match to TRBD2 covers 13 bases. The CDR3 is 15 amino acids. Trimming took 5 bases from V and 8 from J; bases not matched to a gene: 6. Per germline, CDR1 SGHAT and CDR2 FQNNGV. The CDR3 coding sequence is TGTGCCAGCAGCGTGAGACTAGCGGGAGGTCATGAGCAGTTCTTC. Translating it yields CASSVRLAGGHEQFF.

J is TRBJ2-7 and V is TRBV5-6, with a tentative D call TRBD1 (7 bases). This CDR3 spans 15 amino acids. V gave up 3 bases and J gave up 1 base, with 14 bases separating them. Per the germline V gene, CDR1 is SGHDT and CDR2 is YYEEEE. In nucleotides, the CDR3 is TGTGCCAGCAGCTCGCTGGCAGGGGGGTCCTACGAGCAGTACTTC. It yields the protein CASSSLAGGSYEQYF.

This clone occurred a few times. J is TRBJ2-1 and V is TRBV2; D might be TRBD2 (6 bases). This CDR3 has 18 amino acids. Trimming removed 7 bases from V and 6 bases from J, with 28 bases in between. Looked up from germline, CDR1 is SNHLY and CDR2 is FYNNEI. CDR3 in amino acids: CASKSALLRDSAINEQFF. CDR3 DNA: TGTGCCAGCAAATCCGCCCTACTCCGGGACTCTGCTATCAATGAGCAGTTCTTC. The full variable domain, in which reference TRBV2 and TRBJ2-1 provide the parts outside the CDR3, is EPEVTQTPSHQVTQMGQEVILRCVPISNHLYFYWYRQILGQKVEFLVSFYNNEISEKSEIFDDQFSVERPDGSNFTLKIRSTKLEDSAMYFCASKSALLRDSAINEQFFGPGTRLTVL.

The CDR3 coding sequence is TGCGCCAGCAGACCCGGGACAGGGTACACCGGGGAGCTGTTTTTT. Protein product: CASRPGTGYTGELFF. The chain carries TRBV5-1 and TRBJ2-2, with 9 bases matching TRBD1. CDR3 length equals 15 residues. After removal of 5 bases from V and 3 bases from J, the junction contained 5 bases not matched to a gene. CDR1 and CDR2 from the germline V gene are SGHRS and YFSETQ.

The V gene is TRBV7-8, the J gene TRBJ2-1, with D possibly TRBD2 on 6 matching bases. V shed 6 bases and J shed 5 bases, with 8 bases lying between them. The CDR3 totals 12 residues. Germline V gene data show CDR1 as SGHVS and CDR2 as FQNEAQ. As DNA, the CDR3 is TGTGCCAGCAGGGACTATCACAATGAGCAGTTCTTC. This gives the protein CASRDYHNEQFF.

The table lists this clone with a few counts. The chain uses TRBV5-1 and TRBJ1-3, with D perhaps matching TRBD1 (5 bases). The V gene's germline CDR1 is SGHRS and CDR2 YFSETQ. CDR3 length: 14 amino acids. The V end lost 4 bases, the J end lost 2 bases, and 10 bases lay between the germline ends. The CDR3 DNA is TGCGCCAGCAGCATCGGGGGGGCTGGAAACACCATATATTTT. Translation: CASSIGGAGNTIYF.

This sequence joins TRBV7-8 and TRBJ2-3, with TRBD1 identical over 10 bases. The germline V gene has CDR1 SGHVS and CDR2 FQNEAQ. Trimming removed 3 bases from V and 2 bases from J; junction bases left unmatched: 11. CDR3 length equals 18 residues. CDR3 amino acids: CASSFRLRTGGTTDTQYF. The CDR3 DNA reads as TGTGCCAGCAGCTTCCGGTTACGGACAGGGGGGACCACAGATACGCAGTATTTT.

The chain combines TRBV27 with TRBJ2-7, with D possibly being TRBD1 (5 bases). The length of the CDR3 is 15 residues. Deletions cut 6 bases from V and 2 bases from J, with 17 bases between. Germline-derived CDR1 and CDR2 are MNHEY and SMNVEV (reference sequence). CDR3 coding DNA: TGTGCCAGCAGCCAGGGCCCGACTCCGACCTACGAGCAGTACTTC. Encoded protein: CASSQGPTPTYEQYF.

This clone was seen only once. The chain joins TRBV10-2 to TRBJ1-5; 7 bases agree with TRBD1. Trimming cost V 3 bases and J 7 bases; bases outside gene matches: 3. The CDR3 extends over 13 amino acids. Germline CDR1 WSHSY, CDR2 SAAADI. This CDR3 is CASSEQGRQPQHF. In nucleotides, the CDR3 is TGCGCCAGCAGTGAACAGGGGAGACAGCCCCAGCATTTT.

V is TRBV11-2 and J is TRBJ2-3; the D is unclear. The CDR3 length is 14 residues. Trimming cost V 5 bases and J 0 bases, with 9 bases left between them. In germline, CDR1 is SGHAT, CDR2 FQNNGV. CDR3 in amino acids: CASSRLASTDTQYF. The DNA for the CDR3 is TGTGCCAGCAGCCGTCTCGCTAGCACAGATACGCAGTATTTT.

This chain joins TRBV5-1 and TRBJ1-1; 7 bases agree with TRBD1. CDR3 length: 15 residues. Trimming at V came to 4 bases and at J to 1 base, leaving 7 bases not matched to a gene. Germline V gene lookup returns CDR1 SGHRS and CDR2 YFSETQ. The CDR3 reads CASSVYRGGNTEAFF. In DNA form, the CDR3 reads TGCGCCAGCAGCGTCTACAGGGGAGGGAACACTGAAGCTTTCTTT.

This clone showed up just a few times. CDR3 DNA: TGTGCCAGCAGCGGGGGCGGGAGCGGAACCACCAATGAGCAGTTCTTC. It translates to CASSGGGSGTTNEQFF. This sequence joins TRBV11-2 and TRBJ2-1, with D possibly TRBD2 on 7 matching bases. The germline V and J ends were trimmed by 5 bases and 6 bases, with 20 bases remaining between them. This CDR3 is built from 16 residues. Germline V CDR1 and CDR2: SGHAT, FQNNGV.

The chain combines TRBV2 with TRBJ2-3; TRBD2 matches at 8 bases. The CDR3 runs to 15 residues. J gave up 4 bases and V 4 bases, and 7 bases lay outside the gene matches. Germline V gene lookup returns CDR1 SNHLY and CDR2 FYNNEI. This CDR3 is CASSGGLGISDTQYF. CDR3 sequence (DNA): TGTGCCAGCAGTGGGGGACTAGGGATTTCAGATACGCAGTATTTT.

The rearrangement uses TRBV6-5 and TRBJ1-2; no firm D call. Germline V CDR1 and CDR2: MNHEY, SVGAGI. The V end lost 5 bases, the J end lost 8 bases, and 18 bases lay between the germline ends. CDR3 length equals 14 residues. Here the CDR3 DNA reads TGTGCCAGCAGTGAAAGGTTAGGGTCGGGAGGCTACACCTTC. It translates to CASSERLGSGGYTF.

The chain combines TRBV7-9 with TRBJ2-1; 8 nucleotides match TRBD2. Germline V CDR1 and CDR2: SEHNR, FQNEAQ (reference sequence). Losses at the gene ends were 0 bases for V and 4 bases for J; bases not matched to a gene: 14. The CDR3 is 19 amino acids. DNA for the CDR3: TGTGCCAGCAGCTTAGCGTGGACTAGCCCTCTTGTCGGTTACAATGAGCAGTTCTTC. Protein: CASSLAWTSPLVGYNEQFF.

CDR3 sequence: CASSTWTSRYEQYF. CDR3 sequence (DNA): TGTGCCAGCAGCACGTGGACTAGCCGCTACGAGCAGTACTTC. The chain joins TRBV21-1 to TRBJ2-5; TRBD2 is the table's D call, not checked against the DNA. The J call may be faulty, since TRBJ2-7 better matches the DNA end. TRBV21-1 is a recognized pseudogene. The CDR3 is made up of 14 amino acids.

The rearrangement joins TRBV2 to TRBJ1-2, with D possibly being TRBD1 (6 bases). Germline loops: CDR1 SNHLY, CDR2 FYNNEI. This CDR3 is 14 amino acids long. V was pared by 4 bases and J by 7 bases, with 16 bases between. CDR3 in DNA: TGTGCCAGCAGTGTACCCACAGGGACCTCTGGCTACACCTTC. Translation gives CASSVPTGTSGYTF.

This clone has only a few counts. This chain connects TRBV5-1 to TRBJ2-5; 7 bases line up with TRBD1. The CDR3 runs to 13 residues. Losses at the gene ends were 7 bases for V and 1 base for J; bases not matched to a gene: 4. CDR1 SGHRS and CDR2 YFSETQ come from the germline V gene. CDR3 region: CASCSGGQETQYF. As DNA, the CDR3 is TGCGCCAGCTGTTCAGGGGGCCAAGAGACCCAGTACTTC.

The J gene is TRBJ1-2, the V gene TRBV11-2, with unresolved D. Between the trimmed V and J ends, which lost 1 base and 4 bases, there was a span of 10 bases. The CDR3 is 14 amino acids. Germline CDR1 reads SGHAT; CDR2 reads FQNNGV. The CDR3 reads CASSLAPGAYGYTF. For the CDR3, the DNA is TGTGCCAGCAGCTTAGCGCCAGGCGCCTATGGCTACACCTTC. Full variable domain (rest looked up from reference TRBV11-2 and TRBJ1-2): EAGVAQSPRYKIIEKRQSVAFWCNPISGHATLYWYQQILGQGPKLLIQFQNNGVVDDSQLPKDRFSAERLKGVDSTLKIQPAKLEDSAVYLCASSLAPGAYGYTFGSGTRLTVV.

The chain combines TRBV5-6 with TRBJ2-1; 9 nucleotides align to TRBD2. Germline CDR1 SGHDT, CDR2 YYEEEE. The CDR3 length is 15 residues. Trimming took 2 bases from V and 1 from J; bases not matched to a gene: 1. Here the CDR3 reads CASSFSGRSYNEQFF. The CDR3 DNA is TGTGCCAGCAGCTTTAGCGGGAGATCCTACAATGAGCAGTTCTTC.

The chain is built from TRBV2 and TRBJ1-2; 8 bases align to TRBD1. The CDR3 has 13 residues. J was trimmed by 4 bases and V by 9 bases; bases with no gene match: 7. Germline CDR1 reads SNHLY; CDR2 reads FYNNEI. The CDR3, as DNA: TGTGCCAGTCACGACAGGGGAGTCTATGGCTACACCTTC. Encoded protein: CASHDRGVYGYTF.

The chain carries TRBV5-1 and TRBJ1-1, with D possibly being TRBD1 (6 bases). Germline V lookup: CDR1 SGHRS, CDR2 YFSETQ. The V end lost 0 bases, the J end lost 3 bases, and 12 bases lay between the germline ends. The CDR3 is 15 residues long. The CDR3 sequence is CASSLGAGVDTEAFF. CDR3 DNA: TGCGCCAGCAGCTTGGGGGCAGGGGTGGACACTGAAGCTTTCTTT.

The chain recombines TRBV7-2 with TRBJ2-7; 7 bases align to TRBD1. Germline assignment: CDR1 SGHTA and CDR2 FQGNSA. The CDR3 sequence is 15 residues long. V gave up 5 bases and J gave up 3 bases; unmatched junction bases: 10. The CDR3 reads CASSLRQGWYYEQYF. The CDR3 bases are TGTGCCAGCAGCCTACGACAGGGATGGTACTACGAGCAGTACTTC.

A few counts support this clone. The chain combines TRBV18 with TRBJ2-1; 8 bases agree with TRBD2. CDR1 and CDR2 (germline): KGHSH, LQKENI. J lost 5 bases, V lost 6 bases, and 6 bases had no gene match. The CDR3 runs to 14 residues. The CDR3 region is CASSRTSSNNEQFF. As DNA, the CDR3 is TGTGCCAGCTCCCGGACTAGCAGCAACAATGAGCAGTTCTTC.

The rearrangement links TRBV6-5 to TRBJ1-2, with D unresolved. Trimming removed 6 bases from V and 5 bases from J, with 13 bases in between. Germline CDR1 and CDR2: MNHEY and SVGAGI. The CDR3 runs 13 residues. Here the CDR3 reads CASRFDPSYGYTF. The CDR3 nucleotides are TGTGCCAGCAGATTCGATCCGAGTTATGGCTACACCTTC.

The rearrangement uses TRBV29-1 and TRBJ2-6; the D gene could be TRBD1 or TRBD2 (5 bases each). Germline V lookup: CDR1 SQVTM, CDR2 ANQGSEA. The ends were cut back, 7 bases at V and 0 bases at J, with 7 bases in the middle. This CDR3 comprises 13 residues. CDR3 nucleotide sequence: TGCAGCGCGGGACGCTCTGGGGCCAACGTCCTGACTTTC. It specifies CSAGRSGANVLTF.